This TCR beta chain emerged from a study of neurological immune-mediated disorders. With 10-nucleotide random UMIs, 5'RACE was used to make the cDNA. TCRdb independently ran MiXCR on the 5' RACE reads; one entry per CDR3 protein. The sample yields about 50,000 distinct CDR3 sequences, about 2% seen once. In germline, CDR1 is SGHAT, CDR2 FQNNGV. Trimming cost V 2 bases and J 5 bases, with 12 bases left between them. The CDR3 is made up of 14 amino acids. This clonotype was seen ten or more times. The TCR comes from a woman between 35 and 50 years old with multiple sclerosis. Material for sequencing was PBMCs. J is TRBJ2-5 and V is TRBV11-2; D uncertain. CDR3 sequence: CASSLSRHYETQYF. The CDR3 bases are TGTGCCAGCAGCTTATCTAGGCACTATGAGACCCAGTACTTC.